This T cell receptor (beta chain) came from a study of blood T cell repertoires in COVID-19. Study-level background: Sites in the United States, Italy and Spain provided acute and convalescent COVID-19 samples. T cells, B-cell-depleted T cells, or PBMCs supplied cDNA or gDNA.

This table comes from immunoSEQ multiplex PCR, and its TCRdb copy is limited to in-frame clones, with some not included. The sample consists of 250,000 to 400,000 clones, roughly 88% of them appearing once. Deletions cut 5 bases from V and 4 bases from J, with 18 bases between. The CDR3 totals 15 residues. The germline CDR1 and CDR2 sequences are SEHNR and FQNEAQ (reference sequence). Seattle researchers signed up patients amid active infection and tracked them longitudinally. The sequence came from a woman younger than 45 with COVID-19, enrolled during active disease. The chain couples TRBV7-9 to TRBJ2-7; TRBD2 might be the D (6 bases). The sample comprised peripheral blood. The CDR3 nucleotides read TGTGCCAGCAGCCCGAAAGGAGGGGCGATATACGAGCAGTACTTC. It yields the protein CASSPKGGAIYEQYF.